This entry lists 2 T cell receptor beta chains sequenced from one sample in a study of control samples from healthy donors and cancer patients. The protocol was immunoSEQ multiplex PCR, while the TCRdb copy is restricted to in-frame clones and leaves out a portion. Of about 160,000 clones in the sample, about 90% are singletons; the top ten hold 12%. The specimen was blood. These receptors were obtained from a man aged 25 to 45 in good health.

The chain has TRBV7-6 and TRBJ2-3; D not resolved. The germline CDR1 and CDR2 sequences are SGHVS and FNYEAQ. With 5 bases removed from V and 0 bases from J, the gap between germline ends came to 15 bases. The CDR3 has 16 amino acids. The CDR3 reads CASSPSPQPSTDTQYF. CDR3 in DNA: TGTGCCAGCAGCCCCTCCCCCCAGCCCAGCACAGATACGCAGTATTTT.

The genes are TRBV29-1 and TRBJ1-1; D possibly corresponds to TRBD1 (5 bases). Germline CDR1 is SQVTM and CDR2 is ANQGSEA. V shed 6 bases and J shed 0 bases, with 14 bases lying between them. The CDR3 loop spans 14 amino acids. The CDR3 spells CSVELQAMNTEAFF. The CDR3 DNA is TGCAGCGTCGAACTACAGGCGATGAACACTGAAGCTTTCTTT.